The TCR beta chain described here comes from a study of T cells in Graves' hyperthyroidism and ophthalmopathy (dated by TCRdb to about 2019). For the study in its entirety: Peripheral blood samples were taken at the time of initial diagnosis, prior to any treatment. Following sampling, methimazole starting at 30 mg daily was given to hyperthyroidism patients, and high-dose intravenous methylprednisolone was given to ophthalmopathy patients. The paper describes TCR Vbeta CDR3 sequencing of 135 peripheral blood samples, made up of some 42 ophthalmopathy patients, some 76 hyperthyroidism patients and 17 progressor patients. TCR V-J signatures able to tell the groups apart were searched for in a discovery cohort of 90 to 100 patients, of whom approximately 40 had Graves' ophthalmopathy and roughly 58 had stable Graves' hyperthyroidism. In addition, the study compared T-cell repertoires in thyroid tissue and in blood from several Graves' hyperthyroidism patients. Prospective prediction of ophthalmopathy was tested in an independent validation cohort consisting of roughly 20 hyperthyroidism patients and approximately 16 patients who later progressed to ophthalmopathy. For training and testing, the 80 to 100 patients in the discovery cohort were randomly divided in a 7:3 ratio. Results the study describes overall, beyond this receptor: In validation, progression to ophthalmopathy was predicted by the model with 65% to 71% sensitivity and nearly 75% specificity, a median of 6.5 months before onset. In cross-validation, a model built on a 13 V-J signature told ophthalmopathy apart from stable hyperthyroidism with less than 90% sensitivity and 81% to 82% specificity, and in testing the same model reached 80%/75%. Most expanded thyroid clonotypes (frequency above 0.001) were also detected in blood, suggesting blood repertoires may reflect thyroid immune responses. No statistical method was used to fix the sample size in advance, and group allocation was not hidden from the investigators.

The TCR beta CDR3 regions were amplified from RNA transcripts. The TCR CDR3 was subjected to a first round of RT-PCR using the HTBI primer set and the Qiagen OneStep RT-PCR kit. Libraries were constructed in a second round of multiplex PCR, after which size selection and purification were carried out. Sequencing of the libraries was done on an Illumina HiSeq2000 using paired-end 100 bp reads. The original pipeline was this. SOAPnuke was used to process the raw data, removing reads that contained adapters or uncalled bases, had a mean Phred below 15, or lacked an exact match to the constant primer or identifier. High-quality paired reads were merged using COPE v1.2.5, and each unique nucleotide sequence was defined as a clonotype. MiTCR v1.1 was used to align clonotypes to the IMGT TRBV, TRBD and TRBJ reference segments. Analysis was restricted to V-J combinations with a frequency above 0.0001, which covered roughly 99% of repertoires. A TCS score was defined as the ratio of F50 (clonal expansion) to E x V (chaos), with BLOSUM62-based TCRdist applied between CDR3 peptides within each V-J. Welch's t-statistics and random forest reduced several hundred V-J features to around 14, which were used in a naive Bayes classifier (R e1071). TCRdb reran the public reads through fastp at Q25 and MiXCR, keeping productive beta chains. Rows with a matching CDR3 protein are joined into one entry that keeps the most common DNA and genes. These V and J calls derive from TCRdb rather than the authors' analysis. The sample table shows under 700,000 distinct CDR3 sequences, and 16% are seen once. The biggest ten clones account for about 17% of the sample.

On this clonotype itself: Its antigen target is currently unknown. Base qualities are missing; no much larger clone stands one base away.

A patient counted as having stable Graves' hyperthyroidism if no progression to ophthalmopathy occurred over 18 months of follow-up. Hyperthyroidism patients were newly diagnosed, with disease duration under 2 months, and aged 18 to 65 years. Any patient with an uncontrolled infection, another autoimmune disease, pregnancy or lactation was excluded. Diagnoses were established on the basis of clinical symptoms, serum thyroxine and TRAb, thyroid ultrasound, and orbital computed tomography. PBMCs were isolated from 8 to 10 ml of fresh peripheral blood by Ficoll-Paque density gradient centrifugation. Trizol reagent was used to extract total RNA, and RNA quality was then checked on an Agilent 2100 Bioanalyzer. According to the germline V gene, CDR1 reads MGHRA and CDR2 reads YSYEKL. The germline V and J ends show losses of 1 base and 8 bases respectively, and no gene match explains 8 bases of the junction. The CDR3 holds 16 amino acids from the cysteine to the phenylalanine. The DNA shown is the 48-base CDR3, in frame from base 1.

Recombination connected TRBV4-1 to TRBJ2-1; TRBD2 agrees with 10 junctional bases. Specimen: blood. This clonotype was obtained from a woman aged 18-29 years with Graves' hyperthyroidism. CDR3 protein: CASSQAFLAGADEQFF. At the DNA level, the sequence is TGCGCCAGCAGCCAAGCTTTCCTAGCGGGAGCGGATGAGCAGTTCTTC.